The 5 T cell receptor beta chains below come from one sample, sequenced in a study of OX40 agonist ivuxolimab in advanced cancers. The table came from immunoSEQ multiplex PCR; TCRdb's copy has only in-frame clones and leaves some out. The profile shows around 100,000 clones, around 91% of them singletons. The specimen comprised CD4+ or CD8+ T cells sorted from blood, sampled in a trial of the OX40 agonist ivuxolimab. These receptors were obtained from an adult with an advanced solid tumor such as melanoma, head and neck, liver or kidney cancer.

The J gene is TRBJ2-2, the V gene TRBV10-3; 9 nucleotides match TRBD1. The CDR3 is 12 residues long. J lost 11 bases, V lost 6 bases, and 4 bases had no gene match. Per the germline V gene, CDR1 is ENHRY and CDR2 is SYGVKD. As DNA, the CDR3 is TGTGCCATCAGACCGACAGGGGGAGAGCTGTTTTTT. It encodes CAIRPTGGELFF.

V is TRBV6-1 and J is TRBJ2-7; a possible D gene is TRBD2 (6 bases). CDR1 is MNHNS and CDR2 is SASEGT in the germline V gene. There are 14 residues in the CDR3. V lost 6 bases and J 3 bases, leaving 15 bases between the germline ends. CDR3 in DNA: TGTGCCAGCAGCCCTAGGGTGGGGGGCTACGAGCAGTACTTC. Residues: CASSPRVGGYEQYF.

This rearrangement joins TRBV5-1 to TRBJ2-2, with TRBD1 matching 9 bases. Unmatched junction bases numbered 1, after V lost 1 base and J lost 0 bases. The germline CDR1 and CDR2 sequences are SGHRS and YFSETQ. The CDR3 extends over 16 amino acids. The CDR3, as DNA: TGCGCCAGCAGCTTGACAGGGGGCGCGAACACCGGGGAGCTGTTTTTT. This gives the protein CASSLTGGANTGELFF.

V and J are TRBV5-4 and TRBJ1-5, with D unclear. CDR1 SGHNT and CDR2 YYREEE come from the germline V gene (reference sequence). Trimming removed 0 bases at V and 9 bases at J, with 10 bases between. The CDR3 extends over 13 amino acids. CDR3 sequence (DNA): TGTGCCAGCAGCTTGGGCCGGGATTTGCCCCAGCATTTT. Encoded protein: CASSLGRDLPQHF. The complete variable domain, with remaining parts taken from reference TRBV5-4 and TRBJ1-5, reads ETGVTQSPTHLIKTRGQQVTLRCSSQSGHNTVSWYQQALGQGPQFIFQYYREEENGRGNFPPRFSGLQFPNYSSELNVNALELDDSALYLCASSLGRDLPQHFGDGTRLSIL.

This sequence joins TRBV9 and TRBJ2-3; 11 nucleotides align to TRBD2. From germline, CDR1 is SGDLS and CDR2 YYNGEE. CDR3 length: 16 amino acids. J gave up 8 bases and V 1 base, and 9 bases lay outside the gene matches. The CDR3 sequence is CASSVQASGGYGTQYF. The CDR3, as DNA: TGTGCCAGCAGCGTACAGGCTAGCGGGGGGTATGGTACGCAGTATTTT. Full variable domain (rest looked up from reference TRBV9 and TRBJ2-3): DSGVTQTPKHLITATGQRVTLRCSPRSGDLSVYWYQQSLDQGLQFLIQYYNGEERAKGNILERFSAQQFPDLHSELNLSSLELGDSALYFCASSVQASGGYGTQYFGPGTRLTVL.